These 28 T cell receptor beta chains were sequenced from one sample in a study of T cells after yellow fever vaccination. TCRdb ran MiXCR on the 5' RACE reads and lists one entry per CDR3 protein. The top ten clones hold more than 13% of a sample with roughly 500,000 distinct CDR3 sequences, 15% to 20% of them seen once. Sequenced here: PBMCs, sampled 15 days after the yellow fever booster vaccination. These TCRs come from a man younger than 40 who received the YFV17D yellow fever vaccine.

Ten or more counts support this clonotype. This chain connects TRBV12-3 or TRBV12-4 to TRBJ2-1; D may be TRBD2 (5 bases). V was clipped by 3 bases and J by 1 base, with 13 bases between them. CDR3 length: 16 residues. The CDR3 is CASSFFVSGSYNEQFF. CDR3 in DNA: TGTGCCAGCAGTTTTTTCGTTTCGGGATCCTACAATGAGCAGTTCTTC.

This clonotype was detected only a few times. The chain couples TRBV18 to TRBJ2-1; D call uncertain. Germline CDR1 KGHSH, CDR2 LQKENI. This CDR3 spans 13 amino acids. With 0 bases removed from V and 6 bases from J, the gap between germline ends came to 6 bases. The CDR3 DNA reads as TGTGCCAGCTCACCACCGGAGAGCAATGAGCAGTTCTTC. Translated: CASSPPESNEQFF.

The sample holds a few counts of this clonotype. The V and J genes are TRBV7-2 and TRBJ2-3, with unresolved D. The germline CDR1 and CDR2 sequences are SGHTA and FQGNSA. Trimming pared 0 bases from V and 1 base from J, leaving 5 bases between. CDR3 length: 14 residues. Here the CDR3 reads CASSLATRTDTQYF. Written as DNA, the CDR3 is TGTGCCAGCAGCTTAGCGACCCGCACAGATACGCAGTATTTT. The full variable domain, in which reference TRBV7-2 and TRBJ2-3 provide the parts outside the CDR3, is GAGVSQSPSNKVTEKGKDVELRCDPISGHTALYWYRQSLGQGLEFLIYFQGNSAPDKSGLPSDRFSAERTGGSVSTLTIQRTQQEDSAVYLCASSLATRTDTQYFGPGTRLTVL.

Here the CDR3 DNA reads TGCAGTGCTAGGGGGGTGGCGGGAGATGAGCAGTTCTTC. It encodes CSARGVAGDEQFF. This chain joins TRBV20-1 and TRBJ2-1, with 7 bases lining up with TRBD2. CDR1 is DFQATT and CDR2 is SNEGSKA in the germline V gene (reference sequence). V lost 3 bases and J lost 8; bases outside the gene matches: 7. The CDR3 spans 13 residues.

This clonotype was seen a few times. The chain carries TRBV27 and TRBJ2-1; unclear D gene. Per germline, CDR1 MNHEY and CDR2 SMNVEV (reference sequence). V gave up 9 bases and J gave up 6 bases, with 15 bases separating them. The CDR3 is 13 residues long. The DNA of the CDR3 is TGTGCCAGTCAGTCGCCTCTTTTCAATGAGCAGTTCTTC. It translates to CASQSPLFNEQFF.

This chain connects TRBV6-1 to TRBJ2-7, with TRBD1 matching over 7 bases. The J segment lost 2 bases and the V segment lost 6 bases, leaving 10 bases of the junction unmatched. The CDR3 has 15 residues. The germline gives CDR1 MNHNS, CDR2 SASEGT. The CDR3 region is CASSPPGGITYEQYF. CDR3 in DNA: TGTGCCAGCAGCCCCCCAGGGGGAATTACCTACGAGCAGTACTTC.

The genes are TRBV3-1 and TRBJ1-1, with D hard to call. The CDR3 covers 16 residues. The germline V gene has CDR1 LGHDT and CDR2 YNNKEL (reference sequence). V shed 3 bases and J shed 1 base, with 15 bases lying between them. The chain's CDR3 is CASSHTTLGPNTEAFF. CDR3 in DNA: TGTGCCAGCAGCCACACGACCCTGGGTCCGAACACTGAAGCTTTCTTT.

Only a few counts were recorded for this clonotype. The CDR3 nucleotides are TGTGCCAGCAGCTTCGACAGGGTGAGCTCCTACGAGCAGTACTTC. Translating gives CASSFDRVSSYEQYF. The rearrangement joins TRBV7-2 to TRBJ2-7, with TRBD1 matching over 7 bases. This CDR3 contains 15 residues. Germline-derived CDR1 and CDR2 are SGHTA and FQGNSA. The junction had 5 bases not matched to a gene; V was cut back by 3 bases and J by 0 bases.

This chain connects TRBV20-1 to TRBJ2-7, with 10 bases fitting TRBD2. The CDR3 totals 13 residues. J lost 9 bases, V lost 1 base, and 6 bases had no gene match. Germline V gives CDR1 DFQATT, CDR2 SNEGSKA (reference sequence). The CDR3 reads CSARVTSGMGQYF. CDR3 DNA sequence: TGCAGTGCTAGAGTTACTAGCGGGATGGGGCAGTACTTC.

V and J are TRBV5-6 and TRBJ2-1; D unclear. This CDR3 comprises 13 residues. Trimming removed 2 bases at V and 5 bases at J, with 8 bases between. Germline values: CDR1 SGHDT, CDR2 YYEEEE. The CDR3 spells CASSFATNNEQFF. CDR3 in DNA: TGTGCCAGCAGCTTTGCAACTAACAATGAGCAGTTCTTC.

This clonotype came up a few times. The rearrangement joins TRBV11-2 to TRBJ2-7; 10 positions match TRBD2. Germline V gene data show CDR1 as SGHAT and CDR2 as FQNNGV. The CDR3 consists of 18 residues. Unmatched junction bases numbered 8, after V lost 0 bases and J lost 0 bases. In DNA form, the CDR3 reads TGTGCCAGCAGCTTAGACTTAGCGGGAGGTACTAGCTCCTACGAGCAGTACTTC. Protein product: CASSLDLAGGTSSYEQYF.

This rearrangement joins TRBV29-1 to TRBJ2-7; TRBD1 aligns across 7 bases. Unmatched junction bases numbered 4, after V lost 4 bases and J lost 4 bases. This CDR3 has 12 residues. Germline lookup yields CDR1 SQVTM and CDR2 ANQGSEA. The CDR3 DNA follows: TGCAGCGTTGTTGTGACAGGGTACGAGCAGTACTTC. Residues: CSVVVTGYEQYF.

This clonotype was picked up many times. The chain carries TRBV15 and TRBJ2-3; the match to TRBD1 covers 7 bases. V was clipped by 4 bases and J by 6 bases; unmatched bases: 16. Germline CDR1 and CDR2: LNHNV and YYDKDF (reference sequence). The CDR3 is 17 residues long. The CDR3 nucleotides read TGTGCCACCAGCACCAACCGAAGAGGGGGCAATATTGATACGCAGTATTTT. This encodes CATSTNRRGGNIDTQYF.

This clonotype turned up a few times. The chain is built from TRBV7-9 and TRBJ2-7; D might be TRBD2 (5 bases). V gave up 5 bases and J gave up 1 base, with 12 bases separating them. The CDR3 covers 14 residues. Germline loops: CDR1 SEHNR, CDR2 FQNEAQ (reference sequence). The CDR3 nucleotides read TGTGCCAGCAGCCCCCTAGCCCTGTCCTACGAGCAGTACTTC. As protein: CASSPLALSYEQYF.

In its sample, this clonotype was seen a few times. This chain uses TRBV7-3 with TRBJ2-3; no clear D. CDR1 and CDR2 (germline): SGHTA, FQGTGA. CDR3 length: 14 residues. Between the trimmed V and J ends, which lost 2 bases and 4 bases, there was a span of 10 bases. CDR3 sequence: CASSLEVQADTQYF. DNA for the CDR3: TGTGCCAGCAGCTTAGAGGTGCAGGCAGATACGCAGTATTTT.

This clonotype occurred a few times. The rearrangement joins TRBV20-1 to TRBJ2-1; D not resolved. Trimming stripped 2 bases from V and 7 bases from J, with 12 bases between. Germline V gives CDR1 DFQATT, CDR2 SNEGSKA (reference sequence). The CDR3 spans 13 residues. The CDR3 loop reads CSARTPQMNEQFF. For the CDR3, the DNA is TGCAGTGCTAGAACCCCACAGATGAATGAGCAGTTCTTC.

V is TRBV5-1 and J is TRBJ2-3, with 9 bases fitting TRBD2. The V and J ends lost 3 bases and 5 bases, in that order; junction bases with no gene match: 10. This CDR3 spans 16 amino acids. CDR1 SGHRS and CDR2 YFSETQ come from the germline V gene. The CDR3 DNA reads TGCGCCAGCAGCTGGTCTGGCGGGAGGGCGGAAGATACGCAGTATTTT. It translates to CASSWSGGRAEDTQYF.

This chain joins TRBV23-1 and TRBJ2-6; D is ambiguous. TRBV23-1 is an open reading frame, and its role is uncertain. The V and J ends lost 4 bases and 0 bases respectively, with 10 bases between them. The CDR3 sequence is 16 residues long. CDR3 in DNA: TGCGCCAGCAGTCGGCCAACTACCTCTGGGGCCAACGTCCTGACTTTC. The encoded protein is CASSRPTTSGANVLTF.

This rearrangement joins TRBV7-6 to TRBJ2-3; 13 bases are shared with TRBD2. CDR1 and CDR2 (germline): SGHVS, FNYEAQ. The CDR3 is 16 amino acids. V lost 4 bases to trimming and J lost 7 bases; unmatched junction nucleotides: 8. The CDR3 region is CASSSRLAGGPNTQYF. For the CDR3, the DNA is TGTGCCAGCAGCTCGCGACTAGCGGGAGGCCCAAATACGCAGTATTTT.

The CDR3 coding sequence is TGTGCCAGCAGTTACGCTAGCGGAGGCACAGATACGCAGTATTTT. Translated: CASSYASGGTDTQYF. The chain joins TRBV6-5 to TRBJ2-3, with 7 bases aligning to TRBD2. The germline gives CDR1 MNHEY, CDR2 SVGAGI. The CDR3 covers 15 residues. The ends lost 2 bases at V and 1 base at J; junction bases unmatched: 3.

This clonotype has a handful of counts. The chain links TRBV4-3 to TRBJ2-3; 9 nucleotides agree with TRBD1. This CDR3 has 17 amino acids. Germline CDR1 reads LGHNA; CDR2 reads YSLEER. With V trimmed by 3 bases and J by 4 bases, 11 bases remained unmatched. CDR3 DNA sequence: TGCGCCAGCAGCCAGAGCTACAGGGGGCGCGAGGCAGATACGCAGTATTTT. This translates into CASSQSYRGREADTQYF.

The chain employs TRBV5-1 and TRBJ2-5, with TRBD1 identical over 10 bases. Germline-derived CDR1 and CDR2 are SGHRS and YFSETQ. There are 15 residues in the CDR3. The V gene end was trimmed by 4 bases and the J gene end by 5 bases; junction bases not matched to a gene: 8. The DNA for the CDR3 is TGCGCCAGCAGCCACGGACAGGGGGGTTCGGAGACCCAGTACTTC. Amino acids: CASSHGQGGSETQYF.

This clonotype has just a few counts. The rearrangement links TRBV11-1 to TRBJ2-4, with a possible D match to TRBD2 (5 bases). Germline loops: CDR1 SGHAT, CDR2 FQDESV (reference sequence). This CDR3 region has 15 residues. The V end lost 5 bases, the J end lost 7 bases, and 18 bases lay between the germline ends. The CDR3 DNA is TGTGCCAGCAGCCCGCGGACCCCCAGGAGGAACATTCAGTACTTC. Translated, it gives CASSPRTPRRNIQYF.

This clonotype appeared once. Germline and junction disagree at one end, which may indicate a read error. This rearrangement joins TRBV20-1 to TRBJ2-5; D is possibly TRBD2 (5 bases). Germline V CDR1 and CDR2: DFQATT, SNEGSKA (reference sequence). CDR3 length: 11 amino acids. The CDR3 loop is CSAAQRETQYF. The CDR3 region has the DNA TGTAGTGCCGCCCAGCGGGAGACCCAGTACTTC.

A few counts support this clonotype. V usage is TRBV5-5 and J usage is TRBJ1-5; D is uncertain. Germline CDR1 SGHKS, CDR2 YYEKEE (reference sequence). V was trimmed by 0 bases and J by 1 base, leaving 5 bases between them. The CDR3 length is 14 residues. The CDR3 loop is CASSLGWSNQPQHF. The CDR3 nucleotides are TGTGCCAGCAGCTTGGGATGGAGCAATCAGCCCCAGCATTTT.

The V and J genes are TRBV5-1 and TRBJ2-1; no reliable D call. V lost 3 bases and J 0 bases, leaving 10 bases between the germline ends. This CDR3 region has 15 residues. Germline lookup yields CDR1 SGHRS and CDR2 YFSETQ. The DNA for the CDR3 is TGCGCCAGCAGCTCTAGTCTAAACTCCTACAATGAGCAGTTCTTC. Its protein is CASSSSLNSYNEQFF.

The CDR3 region is CASSSGQGRQYF. For the CDR3, the DNA is TGTGCCAGCAGCTCGGGACAGGGACGGCAGTACTTC. The genes are TRBV6-5 and TRBJ2-7; TRBD1 matches at 9 bases. Trimming took 6 bases from V and 9 from J; bases not matched to a gene: 6. The CDR3 has 12 amino acids. CDR1 is MNHEY and CDR2 is SVGAGI in the germline V gene.

The chain carries TRBV5-1 and TRBJ2-3; weak D call: TRBD2 (5 bases). Trimming took 2 bases from V and 8 from J, leaving 18 bases between them. This CDR3 is built from 15 residues. Germline CDR1 and CDR2: SGHRS and YFSETQ. The CDR3 bases are TGCGCCAGCAGCTTCGGAGGCTCTCAAGTGGGTACGCAGTATTTT. Translated, it gives CASSFGGSQVGTQYF. Based on the CDR3 plus reference TRBV5-1 and TRBJ2-3, the full variable domain is KAGVTQTPRYLIKTRGQQVTLSCSPISGHRSVSWYQQTPGQGLQFLFEYFSETQRNKGNFPGRFSGRQFSNSRSEMNVSTLELGDSALYLCASSFGGSQVGTQYFGPGTRLTVL.